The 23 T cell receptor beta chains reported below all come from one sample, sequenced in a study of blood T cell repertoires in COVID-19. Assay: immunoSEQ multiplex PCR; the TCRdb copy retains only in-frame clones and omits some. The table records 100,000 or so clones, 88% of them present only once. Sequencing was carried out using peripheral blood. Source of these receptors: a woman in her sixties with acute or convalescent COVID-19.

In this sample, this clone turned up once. CDR3 in DNA: TGTGCCAGCAGCTTAGCGCTGGCAGCAACTAATGAAAAACTGTTTTTT. It is translated as CASSLALAATNEKLFF. This chain uses TRBV7-9 with TRBJ1-4, with no clear D. From germline, CDR1 is SEHNR and CDR2 FQNEAQ (reference sequence). CDR3 length equals 16 residues. Trimming stripped 0 bases from V and 0 bases from J, with 8 bases between.

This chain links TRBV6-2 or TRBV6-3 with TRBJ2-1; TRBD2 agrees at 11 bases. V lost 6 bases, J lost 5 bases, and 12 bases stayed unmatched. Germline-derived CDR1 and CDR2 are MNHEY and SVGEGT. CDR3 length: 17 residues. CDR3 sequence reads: CASSTPILLAGDNEQFF. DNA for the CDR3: TGTGCCAGCAGCACTCCCATCTTACTAGCGGGAGACAATGAGCAGTTCTTC.

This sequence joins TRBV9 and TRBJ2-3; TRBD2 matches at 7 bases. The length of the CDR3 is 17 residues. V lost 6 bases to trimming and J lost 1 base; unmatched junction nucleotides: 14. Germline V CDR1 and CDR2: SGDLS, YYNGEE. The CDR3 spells CASTPTPLASGTDTQYF. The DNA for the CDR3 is TGTGCCAGCACCCCCACCCCACTAGCGAGCGGCACAGATACGCAGTATTTT.

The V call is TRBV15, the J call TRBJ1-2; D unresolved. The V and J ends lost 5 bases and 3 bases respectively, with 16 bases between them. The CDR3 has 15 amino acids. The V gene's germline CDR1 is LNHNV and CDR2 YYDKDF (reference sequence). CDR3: CATSPRYGFDYGYTF. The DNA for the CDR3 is TGTGCCACCAGCCCGAGGTACGGATTCGACTATGGCTACACCTTC.

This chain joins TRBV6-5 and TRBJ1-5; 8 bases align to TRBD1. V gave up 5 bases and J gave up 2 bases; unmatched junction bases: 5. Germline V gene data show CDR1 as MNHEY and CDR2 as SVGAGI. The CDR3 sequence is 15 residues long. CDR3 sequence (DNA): TGTGCCAGCAGTCCCGGACAGGGTGGCAATCAGCCCCAGCATTTT. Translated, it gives CASSPGQGGNQPQHF.

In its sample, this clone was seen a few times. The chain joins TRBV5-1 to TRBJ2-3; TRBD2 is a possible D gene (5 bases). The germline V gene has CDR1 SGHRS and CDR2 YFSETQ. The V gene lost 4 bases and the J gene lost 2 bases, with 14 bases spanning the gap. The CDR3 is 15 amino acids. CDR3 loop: CASSHAGLSTDTQYF. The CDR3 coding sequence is TGCGCCAGCAGCCATGCGGGTCTCTCCACAGATACGCAGTATTTT.

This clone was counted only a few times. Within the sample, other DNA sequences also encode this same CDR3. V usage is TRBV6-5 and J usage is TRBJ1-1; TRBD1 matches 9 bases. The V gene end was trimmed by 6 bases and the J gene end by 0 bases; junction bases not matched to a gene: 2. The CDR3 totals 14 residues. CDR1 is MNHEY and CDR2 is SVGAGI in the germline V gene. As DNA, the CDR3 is TGTGCCAGCAGGGGGACAGGGATGAACACTGAAGCTTTCTTT. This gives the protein CASRGTGMNTEAFF.

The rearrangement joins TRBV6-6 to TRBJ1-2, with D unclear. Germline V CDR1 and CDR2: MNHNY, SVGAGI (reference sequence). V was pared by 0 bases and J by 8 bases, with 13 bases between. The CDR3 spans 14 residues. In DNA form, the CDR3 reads TGTGCCAGCAGTTACTCGAGGGCTGAAGGCGGCTACACCTTC. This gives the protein CASSYSRAEGGYTF.

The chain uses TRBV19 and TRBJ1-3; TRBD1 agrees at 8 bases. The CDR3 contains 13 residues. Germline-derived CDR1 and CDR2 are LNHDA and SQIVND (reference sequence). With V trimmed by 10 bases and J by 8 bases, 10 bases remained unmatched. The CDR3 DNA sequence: TGTGCCATTTCACGGACAGGGCAGGACACCATATATTTT. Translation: CAISRTGQDTIYF.

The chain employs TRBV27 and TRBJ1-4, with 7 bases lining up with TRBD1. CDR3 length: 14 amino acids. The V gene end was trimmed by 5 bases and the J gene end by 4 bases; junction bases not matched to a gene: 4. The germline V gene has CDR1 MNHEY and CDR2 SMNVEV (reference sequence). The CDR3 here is CASSRQGNNEKLFF. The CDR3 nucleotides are TGTGCCAGCAGTCGACAGGGTAATAATGAAAAACTGTTTTTT.

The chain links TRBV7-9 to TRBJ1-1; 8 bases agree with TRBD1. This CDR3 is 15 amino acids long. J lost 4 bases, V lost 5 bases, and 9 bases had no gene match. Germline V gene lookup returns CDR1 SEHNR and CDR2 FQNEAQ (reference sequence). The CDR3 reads CASSRNRGGGTEAFF. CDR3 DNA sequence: TGTGCCAGCAGCCGGAACAGGGGGGGAGGCACTGAAGCTTTCTTT.

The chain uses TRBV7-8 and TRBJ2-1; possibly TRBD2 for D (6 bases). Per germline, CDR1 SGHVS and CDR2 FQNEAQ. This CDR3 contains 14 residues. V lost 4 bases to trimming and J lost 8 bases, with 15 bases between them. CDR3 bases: TGTGCCAGCAGCTCCCTGACTAGGAGCTATGAGCAGTTCTTC. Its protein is CASSSLTRSYEQFF.

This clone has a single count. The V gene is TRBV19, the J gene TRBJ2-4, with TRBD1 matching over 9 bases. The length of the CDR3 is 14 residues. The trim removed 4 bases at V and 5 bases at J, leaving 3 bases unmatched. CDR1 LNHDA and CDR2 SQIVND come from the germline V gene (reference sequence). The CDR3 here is CASSTTGGENIQYF. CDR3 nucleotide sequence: TGTGCCAGTAGTACGACAGGGGGAGAAAACATTCAGTACTTC.

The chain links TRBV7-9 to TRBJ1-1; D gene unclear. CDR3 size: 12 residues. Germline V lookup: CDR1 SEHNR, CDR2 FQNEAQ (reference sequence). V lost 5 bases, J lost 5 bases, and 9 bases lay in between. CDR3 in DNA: TGTGCCAGCAGCCCAGTTGATACTGAAGCTTTCTTT. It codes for CASSPVDTEAFF.

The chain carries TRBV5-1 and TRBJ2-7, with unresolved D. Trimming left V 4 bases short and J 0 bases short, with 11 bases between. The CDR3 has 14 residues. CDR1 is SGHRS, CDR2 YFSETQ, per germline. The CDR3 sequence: CASSVDPSSYEQYF. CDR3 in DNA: TGCGCCAGCAGCGTGGACCCCAGCTCCTACGAGCAGTACTTC.

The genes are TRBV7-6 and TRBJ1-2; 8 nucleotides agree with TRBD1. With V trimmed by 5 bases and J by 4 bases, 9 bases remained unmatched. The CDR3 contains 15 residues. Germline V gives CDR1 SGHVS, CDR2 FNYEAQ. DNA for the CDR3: TGTGCCAGCAGCCCTCGACAGGGGAAGTTCTATGGCTACACCTTC. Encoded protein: CASSPRQGKFYGYTF.

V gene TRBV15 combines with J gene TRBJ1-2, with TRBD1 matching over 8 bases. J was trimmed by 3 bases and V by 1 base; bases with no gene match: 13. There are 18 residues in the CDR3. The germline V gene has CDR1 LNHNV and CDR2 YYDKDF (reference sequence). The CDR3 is CATSRAPPDRGPYYGYTF. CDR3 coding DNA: TGTGCCACCAGCAGAGCTCCCCCCGACAGGGGCCCGTACTATGGCTACACCTTC.

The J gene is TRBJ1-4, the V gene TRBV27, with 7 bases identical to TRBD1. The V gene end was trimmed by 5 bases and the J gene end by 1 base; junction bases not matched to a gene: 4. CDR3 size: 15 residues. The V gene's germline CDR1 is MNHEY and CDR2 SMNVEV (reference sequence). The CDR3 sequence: CASSPRQGTNEKLFF. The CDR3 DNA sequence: TGTGCCAGCAGTCCCCGACAGGGAACTAATGAAAAACTGTTTTTT.

The CDR3 reads CASSLAGETDTQYF. The CDR3 DNA follows: TGTGCCAGCAGCCTAGCGGGAGAGACAGATACGCAGTATTTT. V and J are TRBV3-1 (or the pseudogene TRBV3-2) and TRBJ2-3; 9 bases are shared with TRBD2. This CDR3 has 14 residues. V was pared by 4 bases and J by 3 bases, with 2 bases of the junction left unmatched. Germline assignment: CDR1 LGHDT and CDR2 YNNKEL (reference sequence).

CDR3 amino acids: CASRGQNGNTIYF. CDR3 nucleotides: TGTGCCAGCAGGGGACAGAATGGAAACACCATATATTTT. The rearrangement joins TRBV9 to TRBJ1-3, with 7 bases aligning to TRBD1. The CDR3 contains 13 residues. Germline V gene lookup returns CDR1 SGDLS and CDR2 YYNGEE. V dropped 5 bases and J dropped 3; count of bases not matched to a gene: 2. The whole variable domain, filled in from reference TRBV9 and TRBJ1-3, reads DSGVTQTPKHLITATGQRVTLRCSPRSGDLSVYWYQQSLDQGLQFLIQYYNGEERAKGNILERFSAQQFPDLHSELNLSSLELGDSALYFCASRGQNGNTIYFGEGSWLTVV.

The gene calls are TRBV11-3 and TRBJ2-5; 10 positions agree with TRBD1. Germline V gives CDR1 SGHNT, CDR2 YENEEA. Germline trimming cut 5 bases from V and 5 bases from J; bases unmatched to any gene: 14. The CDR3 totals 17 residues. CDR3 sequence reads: CASSTRTGGVGSETQYF. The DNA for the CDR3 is TGTGCCAGCAGCACCCGGACAGGGGGAGTAGGTTCGGAGACCCAGTACTTC.

CDR3 residues: CASSIVGHAKDTGELFF. CDR3 nucleotide sequence: TGTGCCAGTAGTATTGTGGGGCACGCGAAGGACACCGGGGAGCTGTTTTTT. This rearrangement joins TRBV19 to TRBJ2-2, with D possibly matching TRBD1 (5 bases). CDR3 length: 17 amino acids. Per germline, CDR1 LNHDA and CDR2 SQIVND (reference sequence). V dropped 3 bases and J dropped 3 bases, with 17 bases sitting between them.

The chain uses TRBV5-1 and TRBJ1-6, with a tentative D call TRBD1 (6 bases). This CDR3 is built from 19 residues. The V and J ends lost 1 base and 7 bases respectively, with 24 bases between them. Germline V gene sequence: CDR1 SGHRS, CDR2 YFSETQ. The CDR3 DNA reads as TGCGCCAGCAGCTTGTACGTTGTGGCGGGGGACAAAGGGAATTCACCCCTCCACTTT. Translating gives CASSLYVVAGDKGNSPLHF.